The present TCR beta chain was sequenced within a study of CD8 T cells in ankylosing spondylitis. Study-level points and caveats: Characteristic, it appeared, of ankylosing spondylitis blood was a TCR beta motif of fewer than 10 highly homologous variants.

One entry per CDR3 protein results from TCRdb running MiXCR on the 5' RACE reads. Of about 96,000 distinct CDR3 sequences in the sample, 8.8% were seen once. Trimming shortened V by 1 base and J by 10 bases, and 17 bases separated the two germline ends. Germline CDR1 LGHNA, CDR2 YNFKEQ. The CDR3 runs to 16 residues. This clonotype was observed many times. Its specificity is not known. The sample taken for sequencing was blood, either unsorted or a sorted T cell fraction (not recorded which). The chain is built from TRBV4-2 and TRBJ1-6; perhaps TRBD1 as D (5 bases). The source of this sequence is a male donor with ankylosing spondylitis or in good health (not recorded which). CDR3 bases: TGTGCCAGCAGCCAAGTTCAAGGCCAGGGAGGATCACCCCTCCACTTT. As protein: CASSQVQGQGGSPLHF.